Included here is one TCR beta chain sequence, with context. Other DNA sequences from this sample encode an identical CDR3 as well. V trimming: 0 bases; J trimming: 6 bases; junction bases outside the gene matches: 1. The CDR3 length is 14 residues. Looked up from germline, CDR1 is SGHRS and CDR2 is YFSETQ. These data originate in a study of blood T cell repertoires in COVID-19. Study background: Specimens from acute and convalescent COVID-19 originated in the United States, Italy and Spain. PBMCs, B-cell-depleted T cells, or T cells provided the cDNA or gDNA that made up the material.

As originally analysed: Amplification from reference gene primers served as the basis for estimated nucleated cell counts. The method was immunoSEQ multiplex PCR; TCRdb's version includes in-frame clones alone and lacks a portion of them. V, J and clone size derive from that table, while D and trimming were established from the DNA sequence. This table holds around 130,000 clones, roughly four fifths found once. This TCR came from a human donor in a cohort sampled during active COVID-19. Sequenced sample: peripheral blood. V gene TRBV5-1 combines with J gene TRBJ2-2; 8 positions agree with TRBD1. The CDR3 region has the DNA TGCGCCAGCAGCTTGGACAGGGGGGCCGGGGAGCTGTTTTTT. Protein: CASSLDRGAGELFF.